The present T cell receptor (beta chain) was sequenced within a study of identical twins. The CDR3 runs to 13 residues. V lost 1 base, J lost 6 bases, and 6 bases lay in between. The germline V gene has CDR1 SNHLY and CDR2 FYNNEI. One entry per CDR3 protein, called by TCRdb with MiXCR from the 5' RACE reads. The data hold 250,000 to 300,000 distinct CDR3 sequences, with about 9% observed a single time. The data also belong to a second study, concerning yellow fever vaccine responses in identical twins.

This clonotype was obtained from a woman younger than 30 in good health. Sequenced: CD8+ T cells sorted from blood. This chain uses TRBV2 with TRBJ1-4; D is undetermined. The CDR3 sequence: CASSEGNDEKLFF. CDR3 sequence (DNA): TGTGCCAGCAGTGAAGGGAATGATGAAAAACTGTTTTTT.